The 4 T cell receptor beta chains given below trace back to one sample, sequenced in a study of lymphopenia after photon versus proton radiotherapy. The method was immunoSEQ multiplex PCR; TCRdb's version includes in-frame clones alone and lacks a portion of them. The data show roughly 25,000 clones, with more than 80% seen just once and roughly 5.4% held by the top ten. Sequenced material: peripheral blood, taken from a patient treated with photon-based radiotherapy. These receptor sequences come from a young man with gastric cancer.

The rearrangement uses TRBV27 and TRBJ2-1, with D perhaps matching TRBD2 (6 bases). Germline CDR1 and CDR2: MNHEY and SMNVEV (reference sequence). The CDR3 is made up of 16 amino acids. V dropped 5 bases and J dropped 4 bases, with 18 bases sitting between them. The CDR3 sequence is CASSDPWGLEYNEQFF. The CDR3 DNA reads as TGTGCCAGCAGTGATCCCTGGGGACTGGAATACAATGAGCAGTTCTTC.

The chain combines TRBV2 with TRBJ1-1; no firm D call. The V end was cut by 3 bases, the J end by 2 bases, with 4 bases between. Germline CDR1 SNHLY, CDR2 FYNNEI. The length of the CDR3 is 12 residues. CDR3 protein: CASSDPNTEAFF. In nucleotides, the CDR3 is TGTGCCAGCAGTGACCCCAACACTGAAGCTTTCTTT.

This chain connects TRBV5-1 to TRBJ1-5; D remains unclear. Trimming cost V 0 bases and J 1 base, with 8 bases left between them. The length of the CDR3 is 15 residues. Germline lookup yields CDR1 SGHRS and CDR2 YFSETQ. CDR3 residues: CASSLEGDSNQPQHF. CDR3 nucleotides: TGCGCCAGCAGCTTGGAGGGAGACAGCAATCAGCCCCAGCATTTT.

A remark on this clone: Different DNA sequences within this sample yield the same CDR3. This chain links TRBV5-6 with TRBJ2-2; no definite D call. Germline lookup yields CDR1 SGHDT and CDR2 YYEEEE. The CDR3 contains 14 residues. V lost 4 bases, J lost 0 bases, and 7 bases lay in between. CDR3 sequence (DNA): TGTGCCAGCAGCCCCCAGCCGAACACCGGGGAGCTGTTTTTT. Its protein product is CASSPQPNTGELFF.